A single sample is the source of the 28 T cell receptor beta chains below, sequenced in a study of blood T cell repertoires in COVID-19. The data were produced by immunoSEQ multiplex PCR, yet TCRdb's version contains in-frame clones alone and is incomplete. The profile shows 150,000 to 200,000 clones, about 86% of them singletons. Sample: PBMCs or T cells enriched from blood (not recorded which). All receptors derive from a woman aged 45-65 years in a cohort exposed to, infected with or recovered from COVID-19 (not recorded which).

The chain couples TRBV14 to TRBJ1-1; the D gene is possibly TRBD1 (6 bases). The CDR3 extends over 15 amino acids. V lost 4 bases and J 6 bases, leaving 18 bases between the germline ends. From germline, CDR1 is SGHDN and CDR2 FVKESK. The CDR3 loop reads CASSPQRGGLAEAFF. The CDR3, as DNA: TGTGCCAGCAGCCCACAAAGGGGGGGCCTCGCTGAAGCTTTCTTT.

The chain couples TRBV10-3 to TRBJ1-2, with 11 bases that match TRBD1. Germline assignment: CDR1 ENHRY and CDR2 SYGVKD. This CDR3 contains 16 residues. V lost 3 bases, J lost 2 bases, and 5 bases stayed unmatched. In DNA form, the CDR3 reads TGTGCCATCAGTGACCGGACAGGGGGCTTAAACTATGGCTACACCTTC. Its translation: CAISDRTGGLNYGYTF.

This chain connects TRBV5-1 to TRBJ2-1; 13 bases line up with TRBD2. Germline V gene data show CDR1 as SGHRS and CDR2 as YFSETQ. The V and J ends lost 0 bases and 8 bases, in that order; junction bases with no gene match: 11. The CDR3 has 18 amino acids. The CDR3 protein is CASSLATLTSGRWDEQFF. Written as DNA, the CDR3 is TGCGCCAGCAGCTTGGCCACCCTGACTAGCGGGAGGTGGGATGAGCAGTTCTTC. The full variable domain, with the rest looked up from reference TRBV5-1 and TRBJ2-1, is KAGVTQTPRYLIKTRGQQVTLSCSPISGHRSVSWYQQTPGQGLQFLFEYFSETQRNKGNFPGRFSGRQFSNSRSEMNVSTLELGDSALYLCASSLATLTSGRWDEQFFGPGTRLTVL.

This clone was seen a few times. The V call is TRBV30, the J call TRBJ1-6; possible D gene TRBD1, 5 bases. Trimming shortened V by 0 bases and J by 5 bases, and 29 bases separated the two germline ends. The CDR3 loop spans 21 amino acids. The germline V gene encodes CDR1 GTSNPN and CDR2 SVGIG (reference sequence). CDR3 sequence reads: CAWSVLSLTVPPGFHNSPLHF. CDR3 in DNA: TGTGCCTGGAGTGTATTAAGCTTGACAGTACCCCCAGGATTCCATAATTCACCCCTCCACTTT.

The V and J genes are TRBV3-1 (or the pseudogene TRBV3-2) and TRBJ2-3; no definite D call. Trimming took 1 base from V and 2 from J, leaving 10 bases between them. Germline lookup yields CDR1 LGHDT and CDR2 YNNKEL (reference sequence). The CDR3 runs to 15 residues. The CDR3 nucleotides read TGTGCCAGCAGCCAAGGACTCGGCCCCACAGATACGCAGTATTTT. Its protein is CASSQGLGPTDTQYF.

The chain employs TRBV5-8 and TRBJ1-2; D is perhaps TRBD1 (6 bases). CDR3 length equals 16 residues. V dropped 4 bases and J dropped 2 bases, with 18 bases sitting between them. Germline V gives CDR1 SGHTS, CDR2 YDEGEE. The CDR3 DNA sequence: TGTGCCAGCAGCGGTATAGTGACAGGCGAGAACTATGGCTACACCTTC. The encoded protein is CASSGIVTGENYGYTF.

The V gene is TRBV7-9, the J gene TRBJ1-2; D is perhaps TRBD1 (5 bases). The germline gives CDR1 SEHNR, CDR2 FQNEAQ (reference sequence). Trimming shortened V by 5 bases and J by 8 bases, and 18 bases separated the two germline ends. The CDR3 contains 14 residues. The CDR3 nucleotides are TGTGCCAGCAGCCCCGGGGGACTGCCGATAGGCTACACCTTC. Translation gives CASSPGGLPIGYTF.

The chain recombines TRBV7-8 with TRBJ2-1; maybe TRBD2 (6 bases). Germline-derived CDR1 and CDR2 are SGHVS and FQNEAQ. The CDR3 extends over 16 amino acids. V lost 2 bases and J lost 1, with 12 bases in between. The CDR3 loop is CASSLPGSRSYNEQFF. The CDR3 DNA follows: TGTGCCAGCAGCTTACCCGGGAGTAGGTCCTACAATGAGCAGTTCTTC.

The chain uses TRBV19 and TRBJ2-5; 7 bases match TRBD1. The CDR3 sequence is 16 residues long. V lost 3 bases, J lost 5 bases, and 12 bases stayed unmatched. The germline CDR1 and CDR2 sequences are LNHDA and SQIVND (reference sequence). The CDR3 spells CASSIQGETGKETQYF. The CDR3 DNA follows: TGTGCCAGTAGTATTCAGGGGGAGACGGGGAAGGAGACCCAGTACTTC.

This rearrangement joins TRBV7-8 to TRBJ2-7; 8 bases are shared with TRBD1. The J segment lost 4 bases and the V segment lost 3 bases, leaving 5 bases of the junction unmatched. The CDR3 sequence is 14 residues long. CDR1 is SGHVS and CDR2 is FQNEAQ in the germline V gene. Here the CDR3 reads CASSFGTGEYEQYF. CDR3 sequence (DNA): TGTGCCAGCAGCTTCGGGACAGGAGAATACGAGCAGTACTTC.

The V and J genes are TRBV6-5 and TRBJ2-1; 9 nucleotides line up with TRBD1. Germline V CDR1 and CDR2: MNHEY, SVGAGI. The junction had 9 bases not matched to a gene; V was cut back by 4 bases and J by 8 bases. The CDR3 covers 15 residues. The CDR3 bases are TGTGCCAGCAGTTCTCCGGGACAGGGAGTCTATGAGCAGTTCTTC. Translating it yields CASSSPGQGVYEQFF.

V usage is TRBV28 and J usage is TRBJ2-1, with TRBD1 matching 7 bases. Germline assignment: CDR1 MDHEN and CDR2 SYDVKM. With V trimmed by 8 bases and J by 7 bases, 20 bases remained unmatched. The CDR3 is made up of 17 amino acids. The CDR3 nucleotides read TGTGCCAGCCTCGGTCAGACAGGGCGGAAGTTTAGGAATGAGCAGTTCTTC. Protein: CASLGQTGRKFRNEQFF.

V and J are TRBV5-1 and TRBJ2-1; 12 bases align to TRBD2. The CDR3 loop spans 16 amino acids. V trimming: 4 bases; J trimming: 7 bases; junction bases outside the gene matches: 9. CDR1 and CDR2 from the germline V gene are SGHRS and YFSETQ. CDR3 nucleotides: TGCGCCAGCAGCCTTCAGACTAGCGGGGGCTATAATGAGCAGTTCTTC. As protein: CASSLQTSGGYNEQFF.

This chain links TRBV28 with TRBJ1-2; D gene unclear. Deletions cut 4 bases from V and 3 bases from J, with 3 bases between. Germline CDR1 MDHEN, CDR2 SYDVKM. This CDR3 has 11 residues. The CDR3 sequence: CASSSDYGYTF. The CDR3 DNA reads as TGTGCCAGCAGTTCAGACTATGGCTACACCTTC.

The rearrangement uses TRBV5-8 and TRBJ2-5, with a weak D call TRBD1 (6 bases). Per germline, CDR1 SGHTS and CDR2 YDEGEE. Trimming took off 4 bases at V and 3 bases at J, with 13 bases between the two ends. The CDR3 contains 14 residues. Written as DNA, the CDR3 is TGTGCCAGCAGCCGTGAGTACAGGGAAGAGACCCAGTACTTC. It codes for CASSREYREETQYF.

This sequence joins TRBV6-1 and TRBJ1-4, with TRBD1 as a possible D gene (5 bases). The CDR3 loop spans 14 amino acids. In germline, CDR1 is MNHNS, CDR2 SASEGT. Trimming removed 4 bases from V and 5 bases from J, with 11 bases in between. Here the CDR3 DNA reads TGTGCCAGCAGTGCCCGGGACTGGAATGAAAAACTGTTTTTT. Translated: CASSARDWNEKLFF.

This clone was counted a few times. The gene calls are TRBV27 and TRBJ1-1; TRBD1 might be the D (5 bases). Looked up from germline, CDR1 is MNHEY and CDR2 is SMNVEV (reference sequence). V lost 6 bases and J lost 5, with 13 bases in between. The CDR3 is 13 amino acids. The CDR3 sequence: CASSQWGGTEAFF. The CDR3 nucleotides are TGTGCCAGCAGCCAGTGGGGGGGGACTGAAGCTTTCTTT.

This clone was observed a handful of times. The chain couples TRBV19 to TRBJ1-5, with 7 bases lining up with TRBD1. Germline CDR1 LNHDA, CDR2 SQIVND (reference sequence). The V and J ends lost 11 bases and 0 bases, in that order; junction bases with no gene match: 7. This CDR3 is built from 14 residues. For the CDR3, the DNA is TGTGCCGGGGGGACAGACCATAGCAATCAGCCCCAGCATTTT. Protein sequence: CAGGTDHSNQPQHF. The full variable domain, with the rest looked up from reference TRBV19 and TRBJ1-5, is DGGITQSPKYLFRKEGQNVTLSCEQNLNHDAMYWYRQDPGQGLRLIYYSQIVNDFQKGDIAEGYSVSREKKESFPLTVTSAQKNPTAFYLCAGGTDHSNQPQHFGDGTRLSIL.

The chain employs TRBV19 and TRBJ1-2; D call uncertain. With 1 base removed from V and 8 bases from J, the gap between germline ends came to 11 bases. Germline V CDR1 and CDR2: LNHDA, SQIVND (reference sequence). The CDR3 has 13 amino acids. CDR3 region: CASSIGERVGYTF. As DNA, the CDR3 is TGTGCCAGTAGTATAGGGGAGAGGGTCGGCTACACCTTC.

This clone was observed a few times. V usage is TRBV4-2 and J usage is TRBJ2-7; 8 bases are shared with TRBD1. J was trimmed by 1 base and V by 2 bases; bases with no gene match: 4. Germline loops: CDR1 LGHNA, CDR2 YNFKEQ. This CDR3 comprises 15 residues. CDR3 protein: CASSQWTGSSYEQYF. For the CDR3, the DNA is TGTGCCAGCAGCCAATGGACAGGGAGTTCCTACGAGCAGTACTTC.

The chain couples TRBV20-1 to TRBJ2-7; D is possibly TRBD2 (6 bases). V was trimmed by 3 bases and J by 4 bases, leaving 7 bases between them. CDR3 length: 11 amino acids. In germline, CDR1 is DFQATT, CDR2 SNEGSKA (reference sequence). The CDR3 DNA follows: TGCAGTGCTAGTCGGGGGTACGAGCAGTACTTC. Translation: CSASRGYEQYF.

The rearrangement joins TRBV28 to TRBJ2-2; TRBD1 matches at 9 bases. The length of the CDR3 is 15 residues. V shed 6 bases and J 2 bases; nucleotides not matched to a gene: 4. Per germline, CDR1 MDHEN and CDR2 SYDVKM. The CDR3 loop is CASSRTGANTGELFF. The CDR3 DNA reads TGTGCCAGCAGCCGGACAGGGGCTAACACCGGGGAGCTGTTTTTT.

This clone was seen a handful of times. The chain has TRBV9 and TRBJ2-3, with 9 bases that match TRBD1. The CDR3 contains 16 residues. Per germline, CDR1 SGDLS and CDR2 YYNGEE. V lost 4 bases to trimming and J lost 3 bases; unmatched junction nucleotides: 9. CDR3 sequence (DNA): TGTGCCAGCAGCCCAAGTATGGGACAGGGTACAGATACGCAGTATTTT. It codes for CASSPSMGQGTDTQYF.

The rearrangement joins TRBV7-9 to TRBJ2-3, with TRBD2 identical over 12 bases. Germline V lookup: CDR1 SEHNR, CDR2 FQNEAQ (reference sequence). V shed 2 bases, J shed 11 bases, and the junction held 17 bases outside the gene matches. The CDR3 sequence is 18 residues long. The CDR3 reads CASSLNFRRTSGEEGQYF. The CDR3 coding sequence is TGTGCCAGCAGCTTAAATTTCCGTAGGACTAGCGGGGAAGAGGGGCAGTATTTT.

V gene TRBV5-4 combines with J gene TRBJ1-1; D is perhaps TRBD1 (6 bases). Looked up from germline, CDR1 is SGHNT and CDR2 is YYREEE (reference sequence). V was shortened by 4 bases and J by 3 bases, with 13 bases between the two germline ends. The length of the CDR3 is 14 residues. The CDR3 coding sequence is TGTGCCAGCAGCCCCAGGGGTGGTGACACTGAAGCTTTCTTT. Protein: CASSPRGGDTEAFF.

This chain uses TRBV6-6 with TRBJ2-1; perhaps TRBD1 as D (5 bases). The CDR3 has 11 amino acids. Trimming shortened V by 6 bases and J by 10 bases, and 10 bases separated the two germline ends. CDR1 is MNHNY and CDR2 is SVGAGI in the germline V gene (reference sequence). The CDR3, as DNA: TGTGCCAGCAGCCCCCAGGGCGAGCAGTTCTTC. Its translation is CASSPQGEQFF.

The CDR3 sequence: CASSPTGVTSLNTGELFF. The CDR3, as DNA: TGTGCCAGCAGTCCCACGGGGGTGACTAGCTTAAACACCGGGGAGCTGTTTTTT. The rearrangement links TRBV6-6 to TRBJ2-2; 7 bases match TRBD2. V dropped 5 bases and J dropped 2; count of bases not matched to a gene: 14. Germline V lookup: CDR1 MNHNY, CDR2 SVGAGI (reference sequence). The CDR3 spans 18 residues.

The table lists this clone with a count of one. The CDR3 sequence: CASSSANTGELFF. DNA of the CDR3: TGCGCCAGCAGCTCCGCGAACACCGGGGAGCTGTTTTTT. The V call is TRBV5-1, the J call TRBJ2-2; no firm D call. V was clipped by 3 bases and J by 0 bases, with 3 bases between them. The CDR3 spans 13 residues. CDR1 and CDR2 from the germline V gene are SGHRS and YFSETQ.